Below are 7 T cell receptor beta chains sequenced from a single sample in a study of cytomegalovirus exposure and HLA in healthy donors (dated by TCRdb to 2016 to 2017). Libraries were built with the immunoSEQ multiplex PCR assay. A mixture of 60 forward primers for TCR Vbeta segments and 13 reverse primers for TCR Jbeta segments was used in the multiplex PCR. TCRdb obtained this table from immuneACCESS and retained in-frame rearrangements with V and J assigned. These tables miss some clones; where compared with another copy, unresolved V genes account for less than half of the shortfall, and the remainder is unexplained. The sample table lists about 120,000 clones, around 82% of them with a count of one. The ten largest clones capture approximately 11% of the sample. Material: PBMCs. The receptors shown here come from a male donor in good health and CMV-seropositive.

This rearrangement joins TRBV2 to TRBJ1-1; TRBD1 matches 10 bases. The CDR3 runs to 16 residues. Germline trimming cut 9 bases from V and 6 bases from J; bases unmatched to any gene: 16. Germline CDR1 is SNHLY and CDR2 is FYNNEI. CDR3: CASDTTGGSPGAEAFF. CDR3 sequence (DNA): TGTGCCAGTGATACGACAGGGGGCTCCCCCGGCGCTGAAGCTTTCTTT.

V gene TRBV5-4 combines with J gene TRBJ2-5, with 7 bases identical to TRBD1. CDR1 SGHNT and CDR2 YYREEE come from the germline V gene (reference sequence). The CDR3 length is 15 residues. Trimming took 4 bases from V and 0 from J; bases not matched to a gene: 6. CDR3 nucleotides: TGTGCCAGCAGCACTGGGACAGATAACCAAGAGACCCAGTACTTC. Its protein product is CASSTGTDNQETQYF.

This chain uses TRBV4-3 with TRBJ2-5; the match to TRBD2 covers 9 bases. The CDR3 has 18 residues. CDR1 LGHNA and CDR2 YSLEER come from the germline V gene. V gave up 0 bases and J gave up 3 bases; unmatched junction bases: 11. The CDR3 sequence is CASSQERVGLAGKETQYF. CDR3 DNA sequence: TGCGCCAGCAGCCAAGAAAGGGTAGGGCTAGCGGGAAAAGAGACCCAGTACTTC.

V is TRBV7-2 and J is TRBJ2-3, with D possibly TRBD2 on 6 matching bases. Between the trimmed V and J ends, which lost 1 base and 3 bases, there was a span of 11 bases. The CDR3 is 15 residues long. Germline lookup yields CDR1 SGHTA and CDR2 FQGNSA. The CDR3: CASSLVGSETDTQYF. In DNA form, the CDR3 reads TGTGCCAGCAGCTTAGTCGGGAGTGAAACAGATACGCAGTATTTT. Full variable domain (missing parts from reference TRBV7-2 and TRBJ2-3): GAGVSQSPSNKVTEKGKDVELRCDPISGHTALYWYRQSLGQGLEFLIYFQGNSAPDKSGLPSDRFSAERTGGSVSTLTIQRTQQEDSAVYLCASSLVGSETDTQYFGPGTRLTVL.

This clone occurred a few times. The chain uses TRBV15 and TRBJ1-3; 7 bases match TRBD1. This CDR3 spans 13 amino acids. J lost 2 bases, V lost 7 bases, and 2 bases had no gene match. Germline V gene sequence: CDR1 LNHNV, CDR2 YYDKDF (reference sequence). This CDR3 is CATKTGPGNTIYF. For the CDR3, the DNA is TGTGCCACCAAGACAGGGCCTGGAAACACCATATATTTT.

The V and J genes are TRBV19 and TRBJ2-2; 7 positions match TRBD1. The CDR3 loop spans 16 amino acids. Germline V gene data show CDR1 as LNHDA and CDR2 as SQIVND (reference sequence). V shed 3 bases, J shed 0 bases, and the junction held 4 bases outside the gene matches. The CDR3: CASSIRTGTNTGELFF. The CDR3 DNA is TGTGCCAGTAGTATTAGGACAGGCACGAACACCGGGGAGCTGTTTTTT.

The V and J genes are TRBV19 and TRBJ1-4; D is ambiguous. CDR1 LNHDA and CDR2 SQIVND come from the germline V gene (reference sequence). CDR3 size: 14 residues. Trimming took 6 bases from V and 4 from J, leaving 12 bases between them. The CDR3 sequence: CASRSRGLNEKLFF. The CDR3 coding sequence is TGTGCCAGTAGGAGTCGAGGGCTTAATGAAAAACTGTTTTTT.